Presented here are 15 T cell receptor beta chains from one specimen sequenced in a study of lymphopenia after photon versus proton radiotherapy (dated 2019 in TCRdb). Libraries were constructed by the immunoSEQ multiplex PCR assay. TCRdb carries this immuneACCESS record with in-frame sequences only. Its versions omit some clonotypes, under half of them owing to an unresolved V gene in the studies checked, with the rest unexplained. This sample gives more than 50,000 clones in total; about 83% of them show up just once. The top ten clones comprise less than 30% of the sample. Here the sequenced sample was peripheral blood, taken from a patient treated with photon-based radiotherapy. These TCRs come from a man in his fifties with gastric cancer.

The chain is built from TRBV9 and TRBJ1-2; D call uncertain. The CDR3 loop spans 12 amino acids. The V and J ends lost 4 bases and 2 bases respectively, with 6 bases between them. In germline, CDR1 is SGDLS, CDR2 YYNGEE. CDR3: CASSLENYGYTF. The CDR3 nucleotides read TGTGCCAGCAGCTTAGAGAACTATGGCTACACCTTC.

V gene TRBV6-4 combines with J gene TRBJ1-1; D is possibly TRBD1 (6 bases). V gave up 6 bases and J gave up 2 bases, with 10 bases separating them. The CDR3 covers 13 residues. In germline, CDR1 is MRHNA, CDR2 SNTAGT. The CDR3 bases are TGTGCCAGCAGCCTGACAGGAAACACTGAAGCTTTCTTT. This translates into CASSLTGNTEAFF.

The chain links TRBV5-4 to TRBJ2-7; the match to TRBD1 covers 10 bases. The CDR3 extends over 15 amino acids. Germline lookup yields CDR1 SGHNT and CDR2 YYREEE (reference sequence). Trimming cost V 3 bases and J 5 bases; bases outside gene matches: 8. This CDR3 reads CASSSADRGLDEQYF. CDR3 nucleotides: TGTGCCAGCAGCTCAGCGGACAGGGGGTTAGACGAGCAGTACTTC. The variable domain in full, with the rest retrieved from reference TRBV5-4 and TRBJ2-7, is ETGVTQSPTHLIKTRGQQVTLRCSSQSGHNTVSWYQQALGQGPQFIFQYYREEENGRGNFPPRFSGLQFPNYSSELNVNALELDDSALYLCASSSADRGLDEQYFGPGTRLTVT.

The chain has TRBV11-2 and TRBJ2-7, with a tentative D call TRBD1 (6 bases). Germline V gene lookup returns CDR1 SGHAT and CDR2 FQNNGV. Trimming removed 5 bases from V and 9 bases from J, with 14 bases in between. The CDR3 totals 12 residues. CDR3 coding DNA: TGTGCCAGCAGCCCCTCAGGGGTGTCGCAGTACTTC. Its translation: CASSPSGVSQYF.

This chain connects TRBV29-1 to TRBJ2-3; D is uncertain. The CDR3 runs to 13 residues. Germline assignment: CDR1 SQVTM and CDR2 ANQGSEA. V was clipped by 3 bases and J by 3 bases, with 10 bases between them. The CDR3 region is CSVDVGFTDTQYF. The CDR3 bases are TGCAGCGTTGATGTCGGATTTACAGATACGCAGTATTTT.

The CDR3 bases are TGCGCCAGCAACCCGGGTTTAGGGGGGGTAGAAAATGAGCAGTTCTTC. Protein product: CASNPGLGGVENEQFF. The chain couples TRBV10-1 to TRBJ2-1; tentative D call: TRBD2 (7 bases). The germline CDR1 and CDR2 sequences are WNHNN and SYGVQD (reference sequence). The ends were cut back, 7 bases at V and 7 bases at J, with 23 bases in the middle. CDR3 length: 16 amino acids.

The rearrangement joins TRBV5-5 to TRBJ1-1; D is perhaps TRBD1 (5 bases). Germline V gene lookup returns CDR1 SGHKS and CDR2 YYEKEE (reference sequence). V gave up 0 bases and J gave up 6 bases, with 15 bases separating them. The CDR3 sequence is 15 residues long. The DNA for the CDR3 is TGTGCCAGCAGCTTGGATGGTACCAGGGCAGCTGAAGCTTTCTTT. Residues: CASSLDGTRAAEAFF.

This chain uses TRBV6-5 with TRBJ2-1; D gene ambiguous. The germline V and J ends were trimmed by 7 bases and 7 bases, with 14 bases remaining between them. CDR3 length equals 13 residues. Germline assignment: CDR1 MNHEY and CDR2 SVGAGI. The CDR3, as DNA: TGTGCCAGCACCCGGCCCGGAGTGAATGAGCAGTTCTTC. Amino acids: CASTRPGVNEQFF.

V usage is TRBV28 and J usage is TRBJ1-2; 8 nucleotides agree with TRBD1. Losses at the gene ends were 7 bases for V and 6 bases for J; bases not matched to a gene: 7. The CDR3 consists of 13 residues. Germline values: CDR1 MDHEN, CDR2 SYDVKM. CDR3 sequence reads: CASTQDRDNGYTF. CDR3 nucleotide sequence: TGTGCCAGCACCCAGGACAGGGACAATGGCTACACCTTC.

The chain recombines TRBV11-3 with TRBJ2-4; no reliable D call. The germline gives CDR1 SGHNT, CDR2 YENEEA. This CDR3 spans 18 amino acids. V lost 3 bases and J 2 bases, leaving 20 bases between the germline ends. The CDR3 DNA reads as TGTGCCAGCAGCTTGATTAGCATATCCCTGGGCCCCAAAAACATTCAGTACTTC. As protein: CASSLISISLGPKNIQYF.

The J gene is TRBJ2-7, the V gene TRBV25-1; maybe TRBD1 (6 bases). Deletions cut 9 bases from V and 1 base from J, with 16 bases between. The CDR3 is 14 residues long. Germline V CDR1 and CDR2: MGHDK, SYGVNS. CDR3 bases: TGTGCCAGAACTCCGGGACAACTATCCTACGAGCAGTACTTC. It codes for CARTPGQLSYEQYF.

V usage is TRBV7-8 and J usage is TRBJ1-1, with TRBD1 identical over 12 bases. Germline values: CDR1 SGHVS, CDR2 FQNEAQ. Trimming cost V 5 bases and J 4 bases; bases outside gene matches: 2. This CDR3 has 14 amino acids. CDR3 sequence (DNA): TGTGCCAGCAGCCAGGGACAGGGGGCCACTGAAGCTTTCTTT. It encodes CASSQGQGATEAFF. Supplemented by reference TRBV7-8 and TRBJ1-1, the full variable domain reads GAGVSQSPRYKVAKRGQDVALRCDPISGHVSLFWYQQALGQGPEFLTYFQNEAQLDKSGLPSDRFFAERPEGSVSTLKIQRTQQEDSAVYLCASSQGQGATEAFFGQGTRLTVV.

The chain is built from TRBV6-5 and TRBJ1-3, with 8 bases aligning to TRBD1. J lost 2 bases, V lost 6 bases, and 6 bases had no gene match. CDR1 is MNHEY and CDR2 is SVGAGI in the germline V gene. This CDR3 contains 15 residues. CDR3 in DNA: TGTGCCAGCAGGGGACGGACAGGGCCTGGAAACACCATATATTTT. Translating it yields CASRGRTGPGNTIYF.

The chain uses TRBV10-2 and TRBJ2-1; the match to TRBD2 covers 9 bases. With 0 bases clipped from V and 9 bases from J, the junction kept 12 bases outside the gene matches. Per the germline V gene, CDR1 is WSHSY and CDR2 is SAAADI. CDR3 size: 17 residues. CDR3 amino acids: CASSESIGGRAGGEQFF. In DNA form, the CDR3 reads TGCGCCAGCAGTGAGTCGATAGGCGGGAGGGCCGGTGGTGAGCAGTTCTTC.

The chain uses TRBV5-1 and TRBJ2-7, with D perhaps matching TRBD2 (6 bases). The germline V gene has CDR1 SGHRS and CDR2 YFSETQ. This CDR3 spans 18 amino acids. V lost 2 bases and J lost 4, with 25 bases in between. The CDR3 sequence is CASSFLVGRLSTRYEQYF. The CDR3 DNA sequence: TGCGCCAGCAGCTTTCTTGTAGGTCGACTATCGACTAGGTACGAGCAGTACTTC.